These 8 T cell receptor beta chains were sequenced from one sample in a study of OX40 agonist ivuxolimab in advanced cancers. Some clones are missing from TCRdb's copy, which holds only in-frame ones; the method was immunoSEQ multiplex PCR. The table shows some 60,000 clones, with around 84% occurring only once. This sample comprised CD4+ or CD8+ T cells sorted from blood, obtained in a trial of the OX40 agonist ivuxolimab. The receptors shown here come from an adult with an advanced solid tumor such as melanoma, head and neck, liver or kidney cancer.

The chain carries TRBV19 and TRBJ1-1; the match to TRBD1 covers 8 bases. Germline CDR1 is LNHDA and CDR2 is SQIVND (reference sequence). Unmatched junction bases numbered 1, after V lost 2 bases and J lost 2 bases. The CDR3 loop spans 14 amino acids. This CDR3 is CASSISGGNTEAFF. The CDR3 region has the DNA TGTGCCAGTAGTATATCAGGGGGCAACACTGAAGCTTTCTTT. Full variable domain (rest looked up from reference TRBV19 and TRBJ1-1): DGGITQSPKYLFRKEGQNVTLSCEQNLNHDAMYWYRQDPGQGLRLIYYSQIVNDFQKGDIAEGYSVSREKKESFPLTVTSAQKNPTAFYLCASSISGGNTEAFFGQGTRLTVV.

A few counts support this clone. V gene TRBV25-1 combines with J gene TRBJ2-3; TRBD2 is a possible D gene (5 bases). Per the germline V gene, CDR1 is MGHDK and CDR2 is SYGVNS. Deletions cut 6 bases from V and 3 bases from J, with 10 bases between. The CDR3 totals 13 residues. CDR3 DNA: TGTGCCAGCAGGGAGGTAGCGACAGATACGCAGTATTTT. Encoded protein: CASREVATDTQYF.

The chain carries TRBV12-5 and TRBJ2-7; 11 bases agree with TRBD1. Per the germline V gene, CDR1 is LGHNT and CDR2 is FRNRAP. CDR3 length equals 15 residues. The V gene end was trimmed by 5 bases and the J gene end by 9 bases; junction bases not matched to a gene: 12. CDR3 amino acids: CASGPSGQGALGQYF. CDR3 DNA sequence: TGTGCTAGTGGTCCATCTGGACAGGGGGCCCTCGGGCAGTACTTC.

The chain combines TRBV15 with TRBJ1-5, with no clear D. The CDR3 has 17 residues. Germline CDR1 and CDR2: LNHNV and YYDKDF (reference sequence). Trimming pared 1 base from V and 1 base from J, leaving 14 bases between. CDR3 sequence reads: CATSRGRAGTSNQPQHF. The CDR3 region has the DNA TGTGCCACCAGCAGAGGGAGGGCGGGTACCAGCAATCAGCCCCAGCATTTT.

The chain has TRBV5-4 and TRBJ2-1; 15 bases fit TRBD2. The CDR3 contains 18 residues. CDR1 and CDR2 from the germline V gene are SGHNT and YYREEE (reference sequence). With V trimmed by 4 bases and J by 4 bases, 9 bases remained unmatched. The CDR3 nucleotides read TGTGCCAGCAGCCCTGGGGGACTAGCGGGGGGCTTTTACAATGAGCAGTTCTTC. Its translation: CASSPGGLAGGFYNEQFF.

The chain uses TRBV27 and TRBJ1-4; 7 bases are a match to TRBD1. Germline V gene lookup returns CDR1 MNHEY and CDR2 SMNVEV (reference sequence). This CDR3 comprises 14 residues. V lost 6 bases, J lost 0 bases, and 1 base stayed unmatched. The CDR3, as DNA: TGTGCCAGCAGAGACAGGGCAACTAATGAAAAACTGTTTTTT. Amino acids: CASRDRATNEKLFF.

The chain joins TRBV20-1 to TRBJ2-7; D possibly matches TRBD1 or TRBD2 (6 bases each). The CDR3 contains 11 residues. Germline lookup yields CDR1 DFQATT and CDR2 SNEGSKA (reference sequence). Trimming stripped 8 bases from V and 5 bases from J, with 13 bases between. This CDR3 is CSLKRGDEQYF. CDR3 nucleotides: TGCAGTCTCAAGAGGGGGGACGAGCAGTACTTC.

This clone was seen a handful of times. The rearrangement joins TRBV30 to TRBJ2-6; perhaps D is TRBD1 or TRBD2 (5 bases each). V gave up 2 bases and J gave up 0 bases, with 14 bases separating them. CDR1 is GTSNPN, CDR2 SVGIG, per germline (reference sequence). This CDR3 is built from 17 residues. Here the CDR3 DNA reads TGTGCCTGGAGTAGGGGCCGGGGACGCTCTGGGGCCAACGTCCTGACTTTC. It specifies CAWSRGRGRSGANVLTF.